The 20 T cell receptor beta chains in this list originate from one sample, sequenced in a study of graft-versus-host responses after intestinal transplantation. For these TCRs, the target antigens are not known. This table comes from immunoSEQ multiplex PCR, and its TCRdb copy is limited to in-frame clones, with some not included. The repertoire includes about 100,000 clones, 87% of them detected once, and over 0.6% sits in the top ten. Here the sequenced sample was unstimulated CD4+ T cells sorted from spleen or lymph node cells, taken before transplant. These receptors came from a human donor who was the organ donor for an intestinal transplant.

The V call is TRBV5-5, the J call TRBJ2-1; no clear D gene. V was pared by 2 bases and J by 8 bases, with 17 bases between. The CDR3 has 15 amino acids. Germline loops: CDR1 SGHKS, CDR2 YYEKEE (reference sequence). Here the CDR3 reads CASSFSAQLWDEQFF. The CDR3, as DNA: TGTGCCAGCAGCTTTTCGGCCCAACTATGGGATGAGCAGTTCTTC.

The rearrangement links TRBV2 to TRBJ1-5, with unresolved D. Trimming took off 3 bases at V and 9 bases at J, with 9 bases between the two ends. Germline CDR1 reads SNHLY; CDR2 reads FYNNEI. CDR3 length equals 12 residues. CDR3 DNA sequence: TGTGCCAGCAGTGAGGCACGGGGGCCCCAGCATTTT. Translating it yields CASSEARGPQHF.

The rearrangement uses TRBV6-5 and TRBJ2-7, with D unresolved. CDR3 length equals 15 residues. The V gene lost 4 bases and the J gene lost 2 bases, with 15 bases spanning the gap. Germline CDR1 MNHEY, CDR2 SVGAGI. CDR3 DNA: TGTGCCAGCAGTTCCTATGGTTCGAGAACCTACGAGCAGTACTTC. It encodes CASSSYGSRTYEQYF.

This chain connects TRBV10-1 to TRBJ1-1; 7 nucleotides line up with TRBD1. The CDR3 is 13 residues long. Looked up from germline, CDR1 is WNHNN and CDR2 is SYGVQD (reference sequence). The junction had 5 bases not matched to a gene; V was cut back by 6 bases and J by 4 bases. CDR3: CASSDDRATEAFF. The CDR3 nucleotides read TGCGCCAGCAGCGACGACAGGGCCACTGAAGCTTTCTTT.

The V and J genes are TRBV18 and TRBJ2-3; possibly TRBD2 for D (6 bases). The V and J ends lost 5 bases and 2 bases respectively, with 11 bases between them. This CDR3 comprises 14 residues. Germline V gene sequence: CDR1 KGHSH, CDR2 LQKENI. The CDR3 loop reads CASSVAGPTDTQYF. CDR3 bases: TGTGCCAGCTCAGTCGCGGGGCCCACAGATACGCAGTATTTT.

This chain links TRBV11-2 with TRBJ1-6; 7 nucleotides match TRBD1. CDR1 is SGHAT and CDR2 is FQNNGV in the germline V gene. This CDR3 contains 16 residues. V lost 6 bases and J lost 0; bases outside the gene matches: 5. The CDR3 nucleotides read TGTGCCAGCAGGGGGGACAGTAGCTCCTATAATTCACCCCTCCACTTT. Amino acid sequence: CASRGDSSSYNSPLHF.

Here the CDR3 reads CASSPLADSGNTIYF. CDR3 DNA: TGTGCCAGCAGCCCCCTGGCAGACTCTGGAAACACCATATATTTT. The gene calls are TRBV6-1 and TRBJ1-3; D call uncertain. The CDR3 runs 15 residues. V was clipped by 6 bases and J by 0 bases, with 12 bases between them. Germline CDR1 MNHNS, CDR2 SASEGT.

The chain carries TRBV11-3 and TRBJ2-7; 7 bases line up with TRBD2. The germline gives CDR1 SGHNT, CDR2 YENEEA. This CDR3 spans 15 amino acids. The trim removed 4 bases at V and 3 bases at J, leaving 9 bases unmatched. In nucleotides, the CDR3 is TGTGCCAGCAGCTCCCAGTCGGGACTAAACTACGAGCAGTACTTC. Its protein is CASSSQSGLNYEQYF.

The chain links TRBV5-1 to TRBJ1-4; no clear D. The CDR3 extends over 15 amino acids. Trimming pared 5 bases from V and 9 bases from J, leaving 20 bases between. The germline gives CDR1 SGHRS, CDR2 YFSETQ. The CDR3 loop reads CASRLGVLESKKLFF. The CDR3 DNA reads TGCGCCAGCAGGCTTGGGGTCCTAGAATCGAAAAAACTGTTTTTT.

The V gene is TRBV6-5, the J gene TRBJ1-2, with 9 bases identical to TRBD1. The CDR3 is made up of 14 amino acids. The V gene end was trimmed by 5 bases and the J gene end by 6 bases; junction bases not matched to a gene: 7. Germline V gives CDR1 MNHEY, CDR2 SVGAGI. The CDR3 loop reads CASSKTGQGNGYTF. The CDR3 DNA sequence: TGTGCCAGCAGTAAAACCGGACAGGGGAATGGCTACACCTTC.

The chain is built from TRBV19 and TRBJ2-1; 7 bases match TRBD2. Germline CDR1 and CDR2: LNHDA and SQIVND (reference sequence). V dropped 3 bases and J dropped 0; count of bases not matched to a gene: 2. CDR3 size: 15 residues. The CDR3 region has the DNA TGTGCCAGTAGTATTCTAGCGGCCTCCTACAATGAGCAGTTCTTC. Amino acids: CASSILAASYNEQFF.

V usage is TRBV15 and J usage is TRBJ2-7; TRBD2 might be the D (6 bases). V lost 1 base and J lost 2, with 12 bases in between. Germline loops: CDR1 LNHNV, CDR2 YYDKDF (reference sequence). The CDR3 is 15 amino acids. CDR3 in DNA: TGTGCCACCAGCAGAGGCGCGGGAACCACCTACGAGCAGTACTTC. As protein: CATSRGAGTTYEQYF.

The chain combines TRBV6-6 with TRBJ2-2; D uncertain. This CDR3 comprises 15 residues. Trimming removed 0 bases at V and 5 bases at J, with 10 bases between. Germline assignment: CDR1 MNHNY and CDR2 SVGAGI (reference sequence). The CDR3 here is CASSYSERMTGELFF. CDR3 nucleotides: TGTGCCAGCAGTTACTCGGAACGTATGACCGGGGAGCTGTTTTTT.

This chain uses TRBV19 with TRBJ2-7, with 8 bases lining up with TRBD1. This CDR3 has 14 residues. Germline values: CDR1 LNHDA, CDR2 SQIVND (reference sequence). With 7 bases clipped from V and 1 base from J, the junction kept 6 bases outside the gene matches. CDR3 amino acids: CASNTGGASYEQYF. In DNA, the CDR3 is TGTGCCAGTAACACAGGGGGTGCTTCCTACGAGCAGTACTTC.

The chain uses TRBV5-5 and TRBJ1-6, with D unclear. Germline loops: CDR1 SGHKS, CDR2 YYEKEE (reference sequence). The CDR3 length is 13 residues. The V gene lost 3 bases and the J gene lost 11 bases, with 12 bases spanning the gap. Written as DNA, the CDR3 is TGTGCCAGCAGCTCGTACGAAGGTGCACCCCTCCACTTT. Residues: CASSSYEGAPLHF.

CDR3 protein: CASSRDRGQETQYF. DNA for the CDR3: TGTGCCAGCTCACGGGACAGGGGGCAAGAGACCCAGTACTTC. The chain carries TRBV18 and TRBJ2-5, with 11 bases aligning to TRBD1. This CDR3 region has 14 residues. Germline V gene sequence: CDR1 KGHSH, CDR2 LQKENI. The ends lost 4 bases at V and 2 bases at J; junction bases unmatched: 0. Combining the CDR3 with reference TRBV18 and TRBJ2-5 gives the whole variable domain NAGVMQNPRHLVRRRGQEARLRCSPMKGHSHVYWYRQLPEEGLKFMVYLQKENIIDESGMPKERFSAEFPKEGPSILRIQQVVRGDSAAYFCASSRDRGQETQYFGPGTRLLVL.

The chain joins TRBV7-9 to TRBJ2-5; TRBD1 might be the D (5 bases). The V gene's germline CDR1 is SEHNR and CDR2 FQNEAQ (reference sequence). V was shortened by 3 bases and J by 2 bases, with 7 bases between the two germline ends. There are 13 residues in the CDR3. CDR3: CASSFNRQETQYF. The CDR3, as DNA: TGTGCCAGCAGCTTCAACAGGCAAGAGACCCAGTACTTC.

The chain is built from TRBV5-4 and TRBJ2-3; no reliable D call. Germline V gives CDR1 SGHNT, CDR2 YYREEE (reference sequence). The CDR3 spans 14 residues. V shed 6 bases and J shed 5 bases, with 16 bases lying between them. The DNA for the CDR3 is TGTGCCAGCACCCTGATGGGGTTTAGAGATACGCAGTATTTT. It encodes CASTLMGFRDTQYF.

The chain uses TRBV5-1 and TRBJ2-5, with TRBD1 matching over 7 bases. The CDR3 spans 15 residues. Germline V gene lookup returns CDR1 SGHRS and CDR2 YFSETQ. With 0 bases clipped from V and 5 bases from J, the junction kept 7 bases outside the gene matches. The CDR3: CASSLAGQIRETQYF. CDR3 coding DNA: TGCGCCAGCAGCTTGGCGGGACAGATCAGGGAGACCCAGTACTTC.

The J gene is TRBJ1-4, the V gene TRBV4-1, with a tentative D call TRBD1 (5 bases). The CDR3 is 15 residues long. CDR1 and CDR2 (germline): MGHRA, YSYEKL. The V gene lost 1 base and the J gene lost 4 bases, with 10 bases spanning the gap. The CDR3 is CASSQVGRVNEKLFF. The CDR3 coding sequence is TGCGCCAGCAGCCAAGTCGGCAGGGTTAATGAAAAACTGTTTTTT.